The T cell receptor (beta chain) under discussion was sequenced for a study of molecular identifiers for immune sequencing clone quantification. This clonotype was seen many times. Unmatched junction bases numbered 5, after V lost 6 bases and J lost 4 bases. Germline values: CDR1 MNHEY, CDR2 SVGAGI. The CDR3 covers 15 residues. TCRdb re-called the PCR reads through MiXCR, storing one row per CDR3 protein. The sample holds over 600,000 distinct CDR3 sequences, 20% seen once. The sequence was collected from a human donor in good health. Some libraries in this study had Jurkat cell RNA spiked in. Specimen: naive CD8+ T cells from blood, with Jurkat cell RNA spiked in. Indicated subset: FACS-sorted CD8+CD4-CCR7+CD45RA+ naive T cells. The gene calls are TRBV6-5 and TRBJ2-2, with TRBD1 identical over 10 bases. This CDR3 reads CASRPGQGTTGELFF. CDR3 in DNA: TGTGCCAGCAGGCCGGGACAGGGGACCACCGGGGAGCTGTTTTTT.